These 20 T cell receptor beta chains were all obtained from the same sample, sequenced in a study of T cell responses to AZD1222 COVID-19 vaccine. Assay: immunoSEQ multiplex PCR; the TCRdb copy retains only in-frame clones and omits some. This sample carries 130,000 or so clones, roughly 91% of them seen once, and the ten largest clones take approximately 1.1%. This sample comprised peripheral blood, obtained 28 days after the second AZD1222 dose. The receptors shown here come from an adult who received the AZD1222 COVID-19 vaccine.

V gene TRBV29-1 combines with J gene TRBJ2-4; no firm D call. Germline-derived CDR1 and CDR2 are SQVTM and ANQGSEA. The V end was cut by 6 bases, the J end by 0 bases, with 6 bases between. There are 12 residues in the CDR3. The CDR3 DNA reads TGCAGCGTAGATTTAGCCAAAAACATTCAGTACTTC. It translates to CSVDLAKNIQYF.

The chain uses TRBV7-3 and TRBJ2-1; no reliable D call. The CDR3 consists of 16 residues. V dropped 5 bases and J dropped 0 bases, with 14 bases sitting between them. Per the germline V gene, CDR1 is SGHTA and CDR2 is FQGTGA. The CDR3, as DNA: TGTGCCAGCAGCCGGAGAAAAGACCGCTCCTACAATGAGCAGTTCTTC. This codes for CASSRRKDRSYNEQFF.

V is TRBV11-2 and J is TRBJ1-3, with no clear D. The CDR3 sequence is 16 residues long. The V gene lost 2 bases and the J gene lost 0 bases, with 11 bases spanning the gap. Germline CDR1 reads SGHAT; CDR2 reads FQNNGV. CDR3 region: CASSLSPGSSGNTIYF. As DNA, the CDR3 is TGTGCCAGCAGCTTATCCCCCGGCAGCTCTGGAAACACCATATATTTT.

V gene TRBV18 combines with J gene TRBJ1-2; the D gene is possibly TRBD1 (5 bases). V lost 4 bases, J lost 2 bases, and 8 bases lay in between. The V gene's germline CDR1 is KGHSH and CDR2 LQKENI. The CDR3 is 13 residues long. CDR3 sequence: CASSRDVNYGYTF. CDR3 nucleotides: TGTGCCAGCTCACGGGACGTAAACTATGGCTACACCTTC.

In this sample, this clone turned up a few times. The DNA for the CDR3 is TGTGCCAGTGGGGTCGGGACAGGGGATTACAATGAGCAGTTCTTC. As protein: CASGVGTGDYNEQFF. The chain recombines TRBV6-4 with TRBJ2-1; TRBD1 aligns across 10 bases. V shed 9 bases, J shed 4 bases, and the junction held 9 bases outside the gene matches. The germline gives CDR1 MRHNA, CDR2 SNTAGT. The CDR3 consists of 15 residues.

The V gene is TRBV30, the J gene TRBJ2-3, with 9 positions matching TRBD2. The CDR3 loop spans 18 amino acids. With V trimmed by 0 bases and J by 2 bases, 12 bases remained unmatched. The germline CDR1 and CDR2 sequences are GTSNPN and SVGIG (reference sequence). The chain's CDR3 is CAWSVSPLREGFTDTQYF. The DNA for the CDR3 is TGTGCCTGGAGTGTAAGCCCTCTGCGGGAGGGTTTCACAGATACGCAGTATTTT.

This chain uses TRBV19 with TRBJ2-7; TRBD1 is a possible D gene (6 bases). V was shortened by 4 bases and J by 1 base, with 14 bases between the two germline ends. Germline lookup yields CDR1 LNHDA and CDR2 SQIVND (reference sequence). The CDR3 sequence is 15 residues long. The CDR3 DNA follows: TGTGCCAGTAGTAGTAACAGGGTCGGATCCTACGAGCAGTACTTC. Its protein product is CASSSNRVGSYEQYF.

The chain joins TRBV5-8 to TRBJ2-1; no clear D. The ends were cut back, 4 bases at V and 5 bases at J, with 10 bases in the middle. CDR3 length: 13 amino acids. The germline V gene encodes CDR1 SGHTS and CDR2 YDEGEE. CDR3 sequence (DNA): TGTGCCAGCAGCCCGCGTTTGAACAATGAGCAGTTCTTC. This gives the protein CASSPRLNNEQFF. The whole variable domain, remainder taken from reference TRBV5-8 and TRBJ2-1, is EAGVTQSPTHLIKTRGQQATLRCSPISGHTSVYWYQQALGLGLQFLLWYDEGEERNRGNFPPRFSGRQFPNYSSELNVNALELEDSALYLCASSPRLNNEQFFGPGTRLTVL.

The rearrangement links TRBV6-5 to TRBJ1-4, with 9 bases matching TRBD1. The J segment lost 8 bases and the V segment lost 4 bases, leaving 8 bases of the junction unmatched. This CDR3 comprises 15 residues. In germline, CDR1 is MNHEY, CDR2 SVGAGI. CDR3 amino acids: CASSSRDRGKEKLFF. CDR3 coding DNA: TGTGCCAGCAGTTCGAGAGACAGGGGGAAAGAAAAACTGTTTTTT.

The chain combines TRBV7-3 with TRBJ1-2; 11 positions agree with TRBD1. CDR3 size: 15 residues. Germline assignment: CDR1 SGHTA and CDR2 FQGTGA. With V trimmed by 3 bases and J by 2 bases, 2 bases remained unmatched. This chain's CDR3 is CASSLDRGPNYGYTF. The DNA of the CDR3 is TGTGCCAGCAGCTTGGACAGGGGGCCGAACTATGGCTACACCTTC.

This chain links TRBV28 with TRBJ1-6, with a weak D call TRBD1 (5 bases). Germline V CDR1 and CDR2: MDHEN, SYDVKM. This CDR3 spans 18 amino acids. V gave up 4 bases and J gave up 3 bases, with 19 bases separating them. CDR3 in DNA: TGTGCCAGCAGTTACCGTAACAGGCCGGCCTTCTATAATTCACCCCTCCACTTT. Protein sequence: CASSYRNRPAFYNSPLHF.

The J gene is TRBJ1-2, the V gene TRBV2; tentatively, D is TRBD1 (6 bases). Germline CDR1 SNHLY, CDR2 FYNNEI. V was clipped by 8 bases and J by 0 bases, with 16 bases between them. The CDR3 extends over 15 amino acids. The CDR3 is CASVMDSGANYGYTF. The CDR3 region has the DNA TGTGCCAGCGTTATGGACAGTGGAGCTAACTATGGCTACACCTTC. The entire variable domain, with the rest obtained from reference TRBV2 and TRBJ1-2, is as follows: EPEVTQTPSHQVTQMGQEVILRCVPISNHLYFYWYRQILGQKVEFLVSFYNNEISEKSEIFDDQFSVERPDGSNFTLKIRSTKLEDSAMYFCASVMDSGANYGYTFGSGTRLTVV.

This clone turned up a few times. CDR3 DNA sequence: TGCAGCGTTGAAACGACAGGGAACACTGAAGCTTTCTTT. It codes for CSVETTGNTEAFF. This chain joins TRBV29-1 and TRBJ1-1; the D gene is possibly TRBD1 (6 bases). This CDR3 has 13 residues. The germline CDR1 and CDR2 sequences are SQVTM and ANQGSEA. Deletions cut 2 bases from V and 1 base from J, with 8 bases between.

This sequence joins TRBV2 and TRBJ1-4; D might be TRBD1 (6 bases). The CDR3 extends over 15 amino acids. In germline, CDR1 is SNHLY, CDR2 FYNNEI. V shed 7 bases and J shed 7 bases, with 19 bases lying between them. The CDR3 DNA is TGTGCCAGCAAAATACAGGGAAGGGTCGGTGAAAAACTGTTTTTT. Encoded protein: CASKIQGRVGEKLFF.

The DNA for the CDR3 is TGTGCCAGCAGCTTAGGAGGAGTAAATGAGCAGTTCTTC. It codes for CASSLGGVNEQFF. This rearrangement joins TRBV11-3 to TRBJ2-1; no clear D. The V gene's germline CDR1 is SGHNT and CDR2 YENEEA. Trimming left V 1 base short and J 7 bases short, with 8 bases between. CDR3 length: 13 residues.

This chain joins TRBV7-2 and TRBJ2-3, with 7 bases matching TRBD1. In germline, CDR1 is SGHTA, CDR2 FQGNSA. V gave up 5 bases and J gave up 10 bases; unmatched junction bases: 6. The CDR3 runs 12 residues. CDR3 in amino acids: CASSEQGTAQYF. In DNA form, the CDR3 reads TGTGCCAGCAGCGAACAGGGGACGGCGCAGTATTTT.

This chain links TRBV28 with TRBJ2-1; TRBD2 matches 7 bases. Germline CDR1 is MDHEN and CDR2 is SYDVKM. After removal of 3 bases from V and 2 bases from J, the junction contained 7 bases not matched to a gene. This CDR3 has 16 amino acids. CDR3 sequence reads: CASSFNSSGTYNEQFF. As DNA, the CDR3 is TGTGCCAGCAGTTTTAATTCTAGCGGAACCTACAATGAGCAGTTCTTC.

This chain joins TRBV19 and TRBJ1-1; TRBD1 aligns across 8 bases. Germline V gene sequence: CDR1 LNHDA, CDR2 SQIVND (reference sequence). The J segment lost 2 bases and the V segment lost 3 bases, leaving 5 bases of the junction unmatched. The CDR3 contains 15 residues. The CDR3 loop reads CASSILGTGNTEAFF. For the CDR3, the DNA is TGTGCCAGTAGTATCTTGGGGACAGGTAACACTGAAGCTTTCTTT.

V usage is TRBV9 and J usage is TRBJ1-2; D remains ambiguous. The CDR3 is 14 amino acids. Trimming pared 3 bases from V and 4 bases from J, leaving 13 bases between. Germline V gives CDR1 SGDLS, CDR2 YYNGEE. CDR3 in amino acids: CASSASNFLYGYTF. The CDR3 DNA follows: TGTGCCAGCAGCGCTTCTAACTTCCTCTATGGCTACACCTTC.

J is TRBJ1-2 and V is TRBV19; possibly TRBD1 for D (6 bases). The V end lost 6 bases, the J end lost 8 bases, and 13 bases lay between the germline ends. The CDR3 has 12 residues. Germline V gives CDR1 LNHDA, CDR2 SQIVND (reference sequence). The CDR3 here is CASSPPGAGYTF. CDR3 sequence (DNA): TGTGCCAGTAGCCCCCCAGGGGCGGGCTACACCTTC.